The clone carrying this T cell receptor beta chain was picked up many times. These data are taken from a study of neurological immune-mediated disorders. Looking at the study overall: Among the roughly 35 patients with multiple sclerosis, approximately 31 were relapsing-remitting, while 3 were secondary progressive.

Unsorted libraries were derived from 2 million PBMCs stored at -80 C. Sequencing runs each generated in excess of 160 million TCR-beta sequences derived from 15-18 subjects. TCRdb independently ran MiXCR on the 5' RACE reads; one entry per CDR3 protein. The table lists about 46,000 distinct CDR3 sequences, approximately 4.5% of them singletons. V shed 3 bases, J shed 1 base, and the junction held 2 bases outside the gene matches. This CDR3 has 14 amino acids. Looked up from germline, CDR1 is LGHNA and CDR2 is YSLEER. V usage is TRBV4-3 and J usage is TRBJ1-1, with 7 positions matching TRBD1. The source of this sequence is a woman aged 60-70 years with multiple sclerosis. The material sequenced was PBMCs. CDR3 coding DNA: TGCGCCAGCAGCCACAGGACAGGGAACACTGAAGCTTTCTTT. It yields the protein CASSHRTGNTEAFF.